The clone carrying this T cell receptor beta chain was seen ten or more times. No antigen is known for it. Of the isolated RNA, all was reverse transcribed, and so the sequenced material was expressed TCRB transcripts. Assay: immunoSEQ multiplex PCR; the TCRdb copy retains only in-frame clones and omits some. The sample includes more than 300,000 clones, less than 10% seen only once; the top ten take less than 0.5%. Unmatched junction bases numbered 10, after V lost 10 bases and J lost 6 bases. This CDR3 region has 13 residues. Germline assignment: CDR1 ENHRY and CDR2 SYGVKD. CD4+ cells of the naive, central memory, regulatory and stem cell-like memory types were sorted via CD45RO/CCR7/CD25/CD127/CD95/CD27. The data were taken from a study of beta chain features in type 1 diabetes. Whole-study findings and limits: VDJ junctions sequenced from type 1 diabetes patients showed fewer insertions and more deletions.

Specimen: central memory CD4+ T cells from blood. The chain carries TRBV10-3 and TRBJ2-7; 9 bases are a match to TRBD1. The source is a woman under 30 in good health. The CDR3 DNA is TGTGCCACGCGACCGGGACAGGGAGCCGAGCAGTACTTC. Translated: CATRPGQGAEQYF.